This T cell receptor beta chain was identified in a study of cytomegalovirus exposure and HLA in healthy donors. Whole-study results and caveats: In vitro checks showed that a few CMV-associated chains really do target CMV antigens. A later analysis linked a missense DCLRE1C variant to TCR beta V- and J-gene trimming. Follow-up analysis found HLA locus-dependent TCR association rates, highest for DRB1 and lowest for HLA-C.

The germline V gene has CDR1 SNHLY and CDR2 FYNNEI. The junction had 9 bases not matched to a gene; V was cut back by 2 bases and J by 0 bases. This CDR3 has 20 residues. Notes on this clone: Its antigen is as yet unknown.

A multiplex PCR was run with 60 Vbeta primers and 13 Jbeta primers. Sequencing was performed with immunoSEQ multiplex PCR; in TCRdb, only in-frame clones are kept and a portion is missing. The sample has under 200,000 clones; around three quarters are singletons. The TCR originated in a man under 40 in good health and CMV-seronegative. Input material: PBMCs. The J gene is TRBJ2-3, the V gene TRBV2; 15 bases are a match to TRBD2. This CDR3 is CASSEFGLAGGPRSTDTQYF. CDR3 coding DNA: TGTGCCAGCAGTGAATTTGGACTAGCGGGAGGGCCCCGGAGCACAGATACGCAGTATTTT.